This TCR beta chain was obtained from a study of PD-1 blockade in classical Hodgkin lymphoma. Repertoires were generated with immunoSEQ multiplex PCR, while TCRdb's copy carries only in-frame clones and drops some. The table has about 11,000 clones, about three quarters seen once. Every patient experienced relapse after autologous stem cell transplantation, and brentuximab vedotin exposure varied. This CDR3 contains 13 residues. Germline V gene data show CDR1 as SEHNR and CDR2 as FQNEAQ (reference sequence). Trimming left V 1 base short and J 11 bases short, with 14 bases between. This sequence joins TRBV7-9 and TRBJ1-1; no definite D call. This sample comprised peripheral blood mononuclear cells (PBMCs), obtained at baseline. This receptor was taken from a human donor with classical Hodgkin lymphoma. CDR3 protein: CASSLEERIVAFF. Written as DNA, the CDR3 is TGTGCCAGCAGCTTAGAGGAACGGATCGTGGCTTTCTTT.